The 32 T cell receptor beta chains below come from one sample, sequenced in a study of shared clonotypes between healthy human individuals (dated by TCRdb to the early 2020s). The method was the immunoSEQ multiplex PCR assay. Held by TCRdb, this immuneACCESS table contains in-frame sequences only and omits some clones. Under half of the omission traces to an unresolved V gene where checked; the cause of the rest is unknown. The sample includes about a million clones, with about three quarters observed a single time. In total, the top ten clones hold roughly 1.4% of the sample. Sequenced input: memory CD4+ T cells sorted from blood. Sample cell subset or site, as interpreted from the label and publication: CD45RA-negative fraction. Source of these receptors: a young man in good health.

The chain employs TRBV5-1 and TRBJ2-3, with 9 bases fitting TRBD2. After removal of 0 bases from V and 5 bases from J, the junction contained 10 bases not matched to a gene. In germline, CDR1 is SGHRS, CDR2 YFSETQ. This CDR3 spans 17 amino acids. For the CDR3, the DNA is TGCGCCAGCAGCTTGGAACCTGCGGGGGGGCCGGGAGATACGCAGTATTTT. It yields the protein CASSLEPAGGPGDTQYF.

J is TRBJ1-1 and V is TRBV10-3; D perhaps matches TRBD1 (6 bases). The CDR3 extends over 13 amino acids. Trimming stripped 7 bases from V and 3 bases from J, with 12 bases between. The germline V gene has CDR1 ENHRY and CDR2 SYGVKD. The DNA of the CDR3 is TGTGCCATCACAGGGGATGGGGACACTGAAGCTTTCTTT. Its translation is CAITGDGDTEAFF.

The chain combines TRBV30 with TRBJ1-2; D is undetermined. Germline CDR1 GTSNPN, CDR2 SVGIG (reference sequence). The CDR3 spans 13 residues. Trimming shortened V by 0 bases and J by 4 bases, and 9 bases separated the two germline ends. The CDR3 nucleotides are TGTGCCTGGAGTGTTTCAACGGTCTATGGCTACACCTTC. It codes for CAWSVSTVYGYTF.

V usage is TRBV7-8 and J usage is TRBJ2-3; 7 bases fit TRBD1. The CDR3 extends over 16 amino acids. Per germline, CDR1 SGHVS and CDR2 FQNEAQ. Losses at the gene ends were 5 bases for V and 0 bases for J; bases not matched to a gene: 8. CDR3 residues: CASSNGQAQSTDTQYF. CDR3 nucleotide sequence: TGTGCCAGCAGCAACGGACAGGCGCAGAGCACAGATACGCAGTATTTT.

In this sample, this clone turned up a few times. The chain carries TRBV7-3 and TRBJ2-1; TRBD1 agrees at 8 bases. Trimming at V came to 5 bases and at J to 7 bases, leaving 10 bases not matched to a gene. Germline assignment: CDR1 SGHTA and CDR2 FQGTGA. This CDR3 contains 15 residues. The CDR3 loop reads CASSTGRQGKNEQFF. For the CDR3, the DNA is TGTGCCAGCAGCACTGGCCGACAGGGGAAGAATGAGCAGTTCTTC.

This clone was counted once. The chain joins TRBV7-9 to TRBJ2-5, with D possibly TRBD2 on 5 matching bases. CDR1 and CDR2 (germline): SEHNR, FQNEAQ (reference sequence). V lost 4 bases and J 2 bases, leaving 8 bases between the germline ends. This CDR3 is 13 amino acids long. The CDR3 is CASSSRGQETQYF. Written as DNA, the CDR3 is TGTGCCAGCAGCTCCCGGGGACAAGAGACCCAGTACTTC.

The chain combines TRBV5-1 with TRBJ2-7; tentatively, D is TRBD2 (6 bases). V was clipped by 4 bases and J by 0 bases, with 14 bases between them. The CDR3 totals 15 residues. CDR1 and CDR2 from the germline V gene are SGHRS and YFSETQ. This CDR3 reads CASSLGGDTSYEQYF. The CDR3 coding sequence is TGCGCCAGCAGCCTGGGGGGTGACACCTCCTACGAGCAGTACTTC.

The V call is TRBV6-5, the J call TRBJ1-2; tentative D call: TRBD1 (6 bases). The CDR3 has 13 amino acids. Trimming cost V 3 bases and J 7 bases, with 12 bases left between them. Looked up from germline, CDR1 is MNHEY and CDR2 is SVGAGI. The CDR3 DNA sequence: TGTGCCAGCAGTTATCAAGGGGGTGGTGGCTACACCTTC. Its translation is CASSYQGGGGYTF.

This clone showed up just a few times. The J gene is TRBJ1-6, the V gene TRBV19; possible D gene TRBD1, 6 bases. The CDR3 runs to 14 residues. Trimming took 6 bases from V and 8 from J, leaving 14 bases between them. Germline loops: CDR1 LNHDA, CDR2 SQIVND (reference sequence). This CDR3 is CASRNRVSDSPLHF. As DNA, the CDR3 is TGTGCCAGTAGGAACAGGGTTAGCGATTCACCCCTCCACTTT.

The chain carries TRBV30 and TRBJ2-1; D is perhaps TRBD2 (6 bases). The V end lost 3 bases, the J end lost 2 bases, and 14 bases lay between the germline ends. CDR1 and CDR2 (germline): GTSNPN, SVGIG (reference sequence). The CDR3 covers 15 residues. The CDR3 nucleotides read TGTGCCTGGAGGAGAAGTGGGACTCCCTACAATGAGCAGTTCTTC. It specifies CAWRRSGTPYNEQFF. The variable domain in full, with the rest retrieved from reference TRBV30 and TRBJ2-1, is SQTIHQWPATLVQPVGSPLSLECTVEGTSNPNLYWYRQAAGRGLQLLFYSVGIGQISSEVPQNLSASRPQDRQFILSSKKLLLSDSGFYLCAWRRSGTPYNEQFFGPGTRLTVL.

CDR3 in DNA: TGTGCCTGGAAACGGATGGGAGGGGGGGATACGCAGTATTTT. This codes for CAWKRMGGGDTQYF. The chain uses TRBV30 and TRBJ2-3, with D tentatively TRBD2 (7 bases). With 4 bases removed from V and 6 bases from J, the gap between germline ends came to 17 bases. CDR3 length: 14 residues. The germline V gene encodes CDR1 GTSNPN and CDR2 SVGIG (reference sequence). The complete variable domain, with remaining parts taken from reference TRBV30 and TRBJ2-3, reads SQTIHQWPATLVQPVGSPLSLECTVEGTSNPNLYWYRQAAGRGLQLLFYSVGIGQISSEVPQNLSASRPQDRQFILSSKKLLLSDSGFYLCAWKRMGGGDTQYFGPGTRLTVL.

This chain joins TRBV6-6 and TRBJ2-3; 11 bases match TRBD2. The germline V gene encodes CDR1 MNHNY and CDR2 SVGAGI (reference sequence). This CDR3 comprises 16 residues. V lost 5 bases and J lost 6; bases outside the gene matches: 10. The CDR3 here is CASSAILAGGSDTQYF. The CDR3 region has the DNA TGTGCCAGCAGTGCCATCCTAGCGGGAGGATCCGATACGCAGTATTTT.

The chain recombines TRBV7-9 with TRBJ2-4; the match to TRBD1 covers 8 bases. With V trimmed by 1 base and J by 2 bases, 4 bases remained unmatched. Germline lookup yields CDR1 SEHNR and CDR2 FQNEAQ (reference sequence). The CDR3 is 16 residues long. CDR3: CASSLGSGGSKNIQYF. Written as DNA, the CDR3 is TGTGCCAGCAGCTTAGGGTCAGGGGGCTCCAAAAACATTCAGTACTTC.

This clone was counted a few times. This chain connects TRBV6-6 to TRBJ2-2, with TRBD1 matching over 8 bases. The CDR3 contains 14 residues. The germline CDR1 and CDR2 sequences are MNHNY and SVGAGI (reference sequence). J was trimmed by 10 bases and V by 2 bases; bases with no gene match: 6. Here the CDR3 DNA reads TGTGCCAGCAGTTACCGAGGACAGGGCGAGGAGCTGTTTTTT. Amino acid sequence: CASSYRGQGEELFF.

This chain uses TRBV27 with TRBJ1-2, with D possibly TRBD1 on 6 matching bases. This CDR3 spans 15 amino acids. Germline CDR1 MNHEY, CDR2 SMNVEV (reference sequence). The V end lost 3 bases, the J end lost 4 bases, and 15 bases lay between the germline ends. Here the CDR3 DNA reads TGTGCCAGCAGTTTGGAGGGGAGGGGGGTCTATGGCTACACCTTC. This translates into CASSLEGRGVYGYTF.

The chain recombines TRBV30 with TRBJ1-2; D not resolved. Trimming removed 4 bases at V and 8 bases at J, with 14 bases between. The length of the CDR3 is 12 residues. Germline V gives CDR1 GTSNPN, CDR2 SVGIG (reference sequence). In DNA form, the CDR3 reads TGTGCCTGGACTAAACACTTTCGGGGCTACACCTTC. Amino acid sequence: CAWTKHFRGYTF.

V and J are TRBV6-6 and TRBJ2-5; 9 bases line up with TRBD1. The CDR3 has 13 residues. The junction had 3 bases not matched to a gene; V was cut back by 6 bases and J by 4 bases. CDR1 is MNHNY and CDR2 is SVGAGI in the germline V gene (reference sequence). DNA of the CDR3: TGTGCCAGCAGGACAGGGGGTAGAGAGACCCAGTACTTC. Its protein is CASRTGGRETQYF.

The CDR3 here is CASSIAGGITDTQYF. CDR3 in DNA: TGTGCCAGCAGCATAGCGGGGGGGATCACAGATACGCAGTATTTT. The chain employs TRBV6-6 and TRBJ2-3, with 11 bases identical to TRBD2. This CDR3 is built from 15 residues. J was trimmed by 2 bases and V by 6 bases; bases with no gene match: 4. Germline assignment: CDR1 MNHNY and CDR2 SVGAGI (reference sequence).

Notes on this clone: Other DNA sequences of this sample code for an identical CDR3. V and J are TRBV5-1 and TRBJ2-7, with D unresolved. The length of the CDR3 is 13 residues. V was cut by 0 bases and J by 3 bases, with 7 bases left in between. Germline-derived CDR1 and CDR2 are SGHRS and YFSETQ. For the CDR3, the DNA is TGCGCCAGCAGCTTGGAAGGGTACTACGAGCAGTACTTC. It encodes CASSLEGYYEQYF.

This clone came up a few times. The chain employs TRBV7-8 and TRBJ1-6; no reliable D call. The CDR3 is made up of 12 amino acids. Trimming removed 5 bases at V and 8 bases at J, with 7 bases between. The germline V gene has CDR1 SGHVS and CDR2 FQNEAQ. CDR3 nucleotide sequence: TGTGCCAGCAGCCTGGGGTATTCACCCCTCCACTTT. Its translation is CASSLGYSPLHF. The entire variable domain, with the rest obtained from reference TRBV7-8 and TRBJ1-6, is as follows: GAGVSQSPRYKVAKRGQDVALRCDPISGHVSLFWYQQALGQGPEFLTYFQNEAQLDKSGLPSDRFFAERPEGSVSTLKIQRTQQEDSAVYLCASSLGYSPLHFGNGTRLTVT.

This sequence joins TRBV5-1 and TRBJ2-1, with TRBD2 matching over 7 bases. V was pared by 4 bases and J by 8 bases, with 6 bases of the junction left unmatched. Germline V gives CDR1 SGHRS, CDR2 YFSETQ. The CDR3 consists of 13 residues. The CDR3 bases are TGCGCCAGCAGCAAAGGGAGGGGTGATGAGCAGTTCTTC. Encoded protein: CASSKGRGDEQFF.

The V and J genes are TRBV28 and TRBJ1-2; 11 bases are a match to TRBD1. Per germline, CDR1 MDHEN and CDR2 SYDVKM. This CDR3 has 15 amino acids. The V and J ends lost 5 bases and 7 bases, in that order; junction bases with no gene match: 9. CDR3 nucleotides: TGTGCCAGCAGTCCCGGGACAGGGGGTTTGAGTGGCTACACCTTC. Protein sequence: CASSPGTGGLSGYTF.

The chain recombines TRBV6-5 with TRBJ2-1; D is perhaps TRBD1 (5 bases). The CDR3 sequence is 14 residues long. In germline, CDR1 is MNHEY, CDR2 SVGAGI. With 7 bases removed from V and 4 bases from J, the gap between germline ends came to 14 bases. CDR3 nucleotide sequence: TGTGCCAGCACCCGACAGCCGGATTACAATGAGCAGTTCTTC. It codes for CASTRQPDYNEQFF.

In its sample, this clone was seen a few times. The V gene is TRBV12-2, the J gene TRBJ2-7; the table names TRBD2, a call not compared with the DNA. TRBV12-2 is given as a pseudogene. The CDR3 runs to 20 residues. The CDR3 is CASRFFPTSGRAGGSYEQYF. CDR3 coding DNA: TGTGCAAGTCGCTTTTTCCCGACTAGCGGGAGGGCCGGGGGCTCCTACGAGCAGTACTTC.

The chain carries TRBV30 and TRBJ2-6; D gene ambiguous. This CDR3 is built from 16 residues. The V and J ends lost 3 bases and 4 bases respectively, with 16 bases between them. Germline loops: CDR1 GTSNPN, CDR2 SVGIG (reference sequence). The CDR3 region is CAWRLWGAPGANVLTF. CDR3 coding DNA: TGTGCCTGGAGGCTCTGGGGTGCCCCCGGGGCCAACGTCCTGACTTTC.

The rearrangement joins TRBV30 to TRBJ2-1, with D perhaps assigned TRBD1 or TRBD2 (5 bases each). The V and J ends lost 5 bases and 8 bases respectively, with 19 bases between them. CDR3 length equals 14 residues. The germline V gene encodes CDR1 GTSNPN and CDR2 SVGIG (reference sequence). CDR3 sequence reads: CAWGAGQISDEQFF. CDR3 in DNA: TGTGCCTGGGGGGCGGGTCAGATCAGCGATGAGCAGTTCTTC.

The CDR3 here is CASSLDALRPAFF. CDR3 nucleotide sequence: TGTGCCAGCAGTCTAGACGCATTGAGGCCAGCTTTCTTT. The chain uses TRBV27 and TRBJ1-1; no reliable D call. Trimming pared 5 bases from V and 10 bases from J, leaving 17 bases between. The germline V gene has CDR1 MNHEY and CDR2 SMNVEV (reference sequence). The CDR3 covers 13 residues.

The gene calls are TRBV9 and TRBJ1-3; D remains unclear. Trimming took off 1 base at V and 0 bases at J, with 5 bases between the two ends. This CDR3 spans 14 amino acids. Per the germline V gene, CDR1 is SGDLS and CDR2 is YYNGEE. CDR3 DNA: TGTGCCAGCAGCGTAATGGACTCTGGAAACACCATATATTTT. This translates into CASSVMDSGNTIYF.

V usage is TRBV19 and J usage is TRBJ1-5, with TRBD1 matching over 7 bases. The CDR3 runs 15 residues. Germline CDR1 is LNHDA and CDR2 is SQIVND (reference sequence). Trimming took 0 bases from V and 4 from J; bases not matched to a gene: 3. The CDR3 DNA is TGTGCCAGTAGTATAGATCTACAGGGGAATCAGCCCCAGCATTTT. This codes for CASSIDLQGNQPQHF.

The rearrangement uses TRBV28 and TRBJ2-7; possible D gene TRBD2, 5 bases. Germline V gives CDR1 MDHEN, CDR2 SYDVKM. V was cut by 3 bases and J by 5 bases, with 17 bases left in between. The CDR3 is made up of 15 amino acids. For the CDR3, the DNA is TGTGCCAGCAGTTTCCTATCGAGGGTAGCAAACGAGCAGTACTTC. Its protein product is CASSFLSRVANEQYF.

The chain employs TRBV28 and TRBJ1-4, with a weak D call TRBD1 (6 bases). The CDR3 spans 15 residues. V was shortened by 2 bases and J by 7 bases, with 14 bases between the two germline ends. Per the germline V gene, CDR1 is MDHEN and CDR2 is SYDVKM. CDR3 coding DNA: TGTGCCAGCAGTTTAAGCATAGGGGGGACTGAAAAACTGTTTTTT. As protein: CASSLSIGGTEKLFF.

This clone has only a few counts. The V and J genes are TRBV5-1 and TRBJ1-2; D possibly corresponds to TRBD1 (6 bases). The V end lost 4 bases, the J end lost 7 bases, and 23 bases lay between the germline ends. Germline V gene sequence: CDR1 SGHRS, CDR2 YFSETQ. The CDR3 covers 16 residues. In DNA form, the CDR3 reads TGCGCCAGCAGCCGACCCGAATCCGGGACAATCCCTGGCTACACCTTC. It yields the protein CASSRPESGTIPGYTF.